A single sample is the source of the 9 T cell receptor beta chains below, sequenced in a study of T cells in Graves' hyperthyroidism and ophthalmopathy (dated by TCRdb to the late 2010s). The library was obtained by multiplex PCR. Sequencing relied on an Illumina HiSeq 2000. Amplification of TCR beta CDR3 regions was carried out from RNA transcripts. For the first round of RT-PCR on the TCR CDR3, the HTBI primer set was used together with the Qiagen OneStep RT-PCR kit. TCRdb passed the public sequencing reads through fastp at Q25 and MiXCR, retaining productive beta sequences. Here each entry gathers all rows of one CDR3 protein and keeps the most common genes and DNA. This sample gives around 440,000 distinct CDR3 sequences in total; around a sixth of them show up just once. Less than 15% of the sample goes to the ten largest clones. The sample was blood. The source of these receptors is a young woman with Graves' hyperthyroidism.

This clonotype was observed many times. The rearrangement links TRBV28 to TRBJ2-5; D is uncertain. Germline values: CDR1 MDHEN, CDR2 SYDVKM. Trimming shortened V by 6 bases and J by 7 bases, and 9 bases separated the two germline ends. This CDR3 is built from 11 residues. The CDR3 sequence is CASRFKGTQYF. The CDR3 DNA sequence: TGTGCCAGCAGGTTCAAAGGGACCCAGTACTTC.

Details on this clonotype: With a much larger clone just one base away, this may be a read error. This sequence joins TRBV28 and TRBJ2-2; the D gene is possibly TRBD2 (5 bases). Trimming pared 5 bases from V and 10 bases from J, leaving 23 bases between. Germline CDR1 and CDR2: MDHEN and SYDVKM. There are 16 residues in the CDR3. Here the CDR3 reads CASSPMGGSEFEELFF. Written as DNA, the CDR3 is TGTGCCAGCAGTCCCATGGGTGGGAGTGAATTCGAGGAGCTGTTTTTT.

This clonotype came up a few times. This rearrangement joins TRBV6-5 to TRBJ2-5, with TRBD2 matching 7 bases. The germline gives CDR1 MNHEY, CDR2 SVGAGI. This CDR3 region has 14 residues. The V segment lost 0 bases and the J segment 5 bases; nucleotides outside the gene matches: 3. As DNA, the CDR3 is TGTGCCAGCAGTTACTCGGGGGGGGTCGAGACCCAGTACTTC. Its protein is CASSYSGGVETQYF.

The V call is TRBV5-4, the J call TRBJ1-2; D uncertain. V was pared by 4 bases and J by 4 bases, with 11 bases between. The CDR3 extends over 13 amino acids. CDR1 is SGHNT and CDR2 is YYREEE in the germline V gene (reference sequence). The CDR3: CASSHRSRYGYTF. The CDR3 DNA follows: TGTGCCAGCAGCCACCGAAGCCGCTATGGCTACACCTTC.

The gene calls are TRBV9 and TRBJ1-6, with unresolved D. CDR1 is SGDLS, CDR2 YYNGEE, per germline. Trimming took 2 bases from V and 10 from J, leaving 13 bases between them. The CDR3 spans 14 residues. CDR3 protein: CASSVMGMGSPLHF. Here the CDR3 DNA reads TGTGCCAGCAGCGTTATGGGGATGGGCTCACCCCTCCACTTT.

J is TRBJ2-1 and V is TRBV24-1; D gene uncertain. The V gene's germline CDR1 is KGHDR and CDR2 SFDVKD. The CDR3 sequence is 13 residues long. Trimming stripped 3 bases from V and 3 bases from J, with 5 bases between. The CDR3 loop reads CATSDAYYNEQFF. In DNA form, the CDR3 reads TGTGCCACCAGTGATGCGTACTACAATGAGCAGTTCTTC.

J is TRBJ1-1 and V is TRBV5-1; 8 nucleotides agree with TRBD1. Trimming cost V 0 bases and J 3 bases; bases outside gene matches: 10. Germline CDR1 reads SGHRS; CDR2 reads YFSETQ. The CDR3 extends over 17 amino acids. The CDR3 DNA sequence: TGCGCCAGCAGCTTGGAGGGGGCAGGGGGCGCGGACACTGAAGCTTTCTTT. The encoded protein is CASSLEGAGGADTEAFF. Full variable domain (missing parts from reference TRBV5-1 and TRBJ1-1): KAGVTQTPRYLIKTRGQQVTLSCSPISGHRSVSWYQQTPGQGLQFLFEYFSETQRNKGNFPGRFSGRQFSNSRSEMNVSTLELGDSALYLCASSLEGAGGADTEAFFGQGTRLTVV.

The V and J genes are TRBV7-9 and TRBJ1-5; TRBD1 might be the D (5 bases). There are 16 residues in the CDR3. Trimming took 5 bases from V and 4 from J, leaving 18 bases between them. Germline CDR1 reads SEHNR; CDR2 reads FQNEAQ (reference sequence). The CDR3 spells CASSEGPDGGNQPQHF. In DNA form, the CDR3 reads TGTGCCAGCAGCGAGGGGCCCGACGGGGGAAATCAGCCCCAGCATTTT.

This clonotype has more than one count but fewer than ten. V is TRBV7-3 and J is TRBJ2-3; D is uncertain. Germline V gives CDR1 SGHTA, CDR2 FQGTGA. The CDR3 is 12 residues long. Trimming took 4 bases from V and 6 from J, leaving 8 bases between them. The CDR3 protein is CASSSDLDTQYF. The DNA of the CDR3 is TGTGCCAGCAGCTCGGACCTTGATACGCAGTATTTT.